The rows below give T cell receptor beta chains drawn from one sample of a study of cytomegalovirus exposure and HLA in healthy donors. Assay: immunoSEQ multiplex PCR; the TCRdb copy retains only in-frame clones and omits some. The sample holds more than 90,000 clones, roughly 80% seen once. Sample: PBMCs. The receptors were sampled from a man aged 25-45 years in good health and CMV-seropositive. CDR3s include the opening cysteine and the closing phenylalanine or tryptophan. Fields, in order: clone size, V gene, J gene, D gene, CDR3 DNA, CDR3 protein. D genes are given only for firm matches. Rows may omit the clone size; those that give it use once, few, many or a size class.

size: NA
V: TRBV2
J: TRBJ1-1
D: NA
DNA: TGTGCCAGCAGGCGCTCCCCCATCGCTGAAGCTTTCTTT
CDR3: CASRRSPIAEAFF

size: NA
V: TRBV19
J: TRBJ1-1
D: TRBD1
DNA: TGTGCCAGTAGTATGGCCCCCGGCAGGGGGACGGGCACTGAAGCTTTCTTT
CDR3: CASSMAPGRGTGTEAFF

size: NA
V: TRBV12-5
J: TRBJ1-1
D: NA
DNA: TGTGCTAGTGGTTTGAGTTCTTCAGAAACTGAAGCTTTCTTT
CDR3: CASGLSSSETEAFF

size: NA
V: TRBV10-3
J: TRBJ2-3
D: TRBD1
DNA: TGTGCCATCCGCGGACAGGGTAGAGGGCAGACAGATACGCAGTATTTT
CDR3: CAIRGQGRGQTDTQYF

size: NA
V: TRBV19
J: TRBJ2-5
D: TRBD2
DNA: TGTGCCAGTAGTATTTCCATCCTAGCGGGGTTCCAAGAGACCCAGTACTTC
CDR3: CASSISILAGFQETQYF

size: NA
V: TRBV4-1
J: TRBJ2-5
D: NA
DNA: TGCGCCAGCAGCCCAGAGGGCGGAGGCCAGTACTTC
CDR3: CASSPEGGGQYF

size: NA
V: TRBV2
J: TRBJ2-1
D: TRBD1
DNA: TGTGCCAGCAAACGGGACAGGGCGAATGAGCAGTTCTTC
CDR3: CASKRDRANEQFF

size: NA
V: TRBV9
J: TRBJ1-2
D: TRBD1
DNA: TGTGCCAGCAGCGCTGGGACAGGCTATGGCTACACCTTC
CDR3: CASSAGTGYGYTF

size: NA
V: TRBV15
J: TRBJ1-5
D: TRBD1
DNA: TGTGCCACCAGCTCCCGACAGGGGGCCCAGCCCCAGCATTTT
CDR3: CATSSRQGAQPQHF

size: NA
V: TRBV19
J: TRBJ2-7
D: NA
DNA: TGTGCCAGTAGTATAGGGAGGGGTACAACCTACGAGCAGTACTTC
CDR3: CASSIGRGTTYEQYF

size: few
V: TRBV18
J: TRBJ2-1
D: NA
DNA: TGTGCCAGCTCACCGAGCTCCTACAATGAGCAGTTCTTC
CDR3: CASSPSSYNEQFF

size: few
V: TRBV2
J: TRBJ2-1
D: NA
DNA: TGTGCCAGCAGTGCCCACTCTACCGGGAATGAGCAGTTCTTC
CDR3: CASSAHSTGNEQFF

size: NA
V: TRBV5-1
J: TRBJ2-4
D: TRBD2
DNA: TGCGCCAGCAGCTTGGGGGGAGGGGACATTCAGTACTTC
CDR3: CASSLGGGDIQYF

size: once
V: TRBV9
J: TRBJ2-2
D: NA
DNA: TGTGCCAGCAGCTCCGGGGGATACACCGGGGAGCTGTTTTTT
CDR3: CASSSGGYTGELFF

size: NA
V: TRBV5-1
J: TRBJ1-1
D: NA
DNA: TGCGCCAGCACAGACTTGAACACTGAAGCTTTCTTT
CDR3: CASTDLNTEAFF

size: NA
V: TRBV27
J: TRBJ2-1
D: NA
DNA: TGTGCCAGCGTTTGGCGCGGCGCGAGCTCCTACAATGAGCAGTTCTTC
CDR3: CASVWRGASSYNEQFF

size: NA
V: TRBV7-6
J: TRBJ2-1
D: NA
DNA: TGTGCCAGCAGCCCATTAGACAATGAGCAGTTCTTC
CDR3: CASSPLDNEQFF

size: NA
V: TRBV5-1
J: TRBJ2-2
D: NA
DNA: TGCGCCAGCAGCTTGCAGTCAGGAACCGGGGAGCTGTTTTTT
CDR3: CASSLQSGTGELFF

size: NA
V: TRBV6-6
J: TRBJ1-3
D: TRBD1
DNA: TGTGCCACACTACAGGGGTCTGGAAACACCATATATTTT
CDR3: CATLQGSGNTIYF

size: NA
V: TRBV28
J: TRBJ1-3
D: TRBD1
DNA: TGTGCCAGCAGTTTAGCAGGGGGCGGTGGAAACACCATATATTTT
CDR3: CASSLAGGGGNTIYF

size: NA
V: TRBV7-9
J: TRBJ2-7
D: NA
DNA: TGTGCCAGCAGCCTCCAGGCCATCTCCTACGAGCAGTACTTC
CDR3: CASSLQAISYEQYF

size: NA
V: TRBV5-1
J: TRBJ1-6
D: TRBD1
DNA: TGCGCCAGCAGCTTGAGAGGACAGGGTAATTCACCCCTCCACTTT
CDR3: CASSLRGQGNSPLHF

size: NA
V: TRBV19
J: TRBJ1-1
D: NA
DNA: TGTGCCAGTAGTATCGGTGCCAGGGGATCGAACACTGAAGCTTTCTTT
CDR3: CASSIGARGSNTEAFF

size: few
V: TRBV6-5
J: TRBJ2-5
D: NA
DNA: TGTGCCAGCGGGAGTTTTTTGTATGATTTCCTGTACTTC
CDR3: CASGSFLYDFLYF

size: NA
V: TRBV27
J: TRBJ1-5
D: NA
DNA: TGTGCCAGCAGTTTCGGACGGACTCGGCTCCAGCATTTT
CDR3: CASSFGRTRLQHF

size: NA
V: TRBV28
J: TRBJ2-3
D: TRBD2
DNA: TGTGCCAGCGGGCGGGGGAGCACAGATACGCAGTATTTT
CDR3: CASGRGSTDTQYF

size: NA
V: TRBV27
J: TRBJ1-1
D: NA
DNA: TGTGCCAGCAGTTTCAGTATACGTACTGAAGCTTTCTTT
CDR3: CASSFSIRTEAFF

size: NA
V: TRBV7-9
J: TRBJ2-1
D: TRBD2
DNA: TGTTCCAGCAGCTTCGGGACTAGCCACAGCTCCTACAATGAGCAGTTCTTC
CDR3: CSSSFGTSHSSYNEQFF

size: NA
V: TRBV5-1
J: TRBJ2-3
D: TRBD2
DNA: TGCGCCAGCAGCTTGAGCGGGAGGACAGATACGCAGTATTTT
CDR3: CASSLSGRTDTQYF

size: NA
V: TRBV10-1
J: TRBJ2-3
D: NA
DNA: TGCGCCAGCAGTGAGTCTGTGGACTATACCTCAGATACGCAGTATTTT
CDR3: CASSESVDYTSDTQYF

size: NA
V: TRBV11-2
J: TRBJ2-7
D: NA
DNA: TGTGCCAGCAGCTTAGTGTGGGCCTCCCAGTACGAGCAGTACTTC
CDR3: CASSLVWASQYEQYF

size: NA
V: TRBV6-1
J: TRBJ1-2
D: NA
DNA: TGTGCCAGCAGTGAACAGGGGAACTATGGCTACACCTTC
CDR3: CASSEQGNYGYTF

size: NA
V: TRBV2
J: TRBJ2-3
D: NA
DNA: TGTGCCAGCAGTGGTCCAGGGGCAGATACGCAGTATTTT
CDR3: CASSGPGADTQYF

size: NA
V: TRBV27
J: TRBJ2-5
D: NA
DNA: TGTGCCAGCAGTAAAGACAGATACCAAGAGACCCAGTACTTC
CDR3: CASSKDRYQETQYF

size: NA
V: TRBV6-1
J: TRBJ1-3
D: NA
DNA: TGTGCCAGCAGGGGGCTCTCTGGAAACACCATATATTTT
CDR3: CASRGLSGNTIYF

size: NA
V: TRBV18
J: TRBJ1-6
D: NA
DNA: TGTGCCAGCTCACCCATCGCGGGGAATTCACCCCTCCACTTT
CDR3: CASSPIAGNSPLHF

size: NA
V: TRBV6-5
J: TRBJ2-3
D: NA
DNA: TGTGCCAGCAGTTACTCGGTGGAGGTAGAAGATACGCAGTATTTT
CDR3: CASSYSVEVEDTQYF

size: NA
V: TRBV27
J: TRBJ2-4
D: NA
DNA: TGTGCCAGCAGTTTAAGCTTCGCGGTAGCCAAAAACATTCAGTACTTC
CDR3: CASSLSFAVAKNIQYF

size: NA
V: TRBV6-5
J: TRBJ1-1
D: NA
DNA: TGTGCCAGCAGTTACTCGTTAACGGGGTTCACTGAAGCTTTCTTT
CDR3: CASSYSLTGFTEAFF

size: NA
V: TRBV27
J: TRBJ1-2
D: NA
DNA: TGTGCCAGCAGGGAAATTCCGGACAGCCGCTATGGCTACACCTTC
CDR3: CASREIPDSRYGYTF

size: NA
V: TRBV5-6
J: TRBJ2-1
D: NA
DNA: TGTGCCAGCAGCTGGGGCAAGGGGACTCTATACAATGAGCAGTTCTTC
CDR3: CASSWGKGTLYNEQFF

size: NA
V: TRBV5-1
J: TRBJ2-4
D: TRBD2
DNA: TGCGCCAGCAGCTTATCGCTAGCGGGAGAGGGAGACATTCAGTACTTC
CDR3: CASSLSLAGEGDIQYF

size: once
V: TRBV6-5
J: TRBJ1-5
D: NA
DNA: TGTGCCAGCACTCCTCCGGGGGGAAATCAGCCCCAGCATTTT
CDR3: CASTPPGGNQPQHF

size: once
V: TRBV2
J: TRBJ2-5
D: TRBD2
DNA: TGTGCCAGCAGGCGGGGGGCCCGGGAGACCCAGTACTTC
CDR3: CASRRGARETQYF

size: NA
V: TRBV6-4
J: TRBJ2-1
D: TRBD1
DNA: TGTGCCAGCAGTTCGACAGGGGGAAAGGAAAATGAGCAGTTCTTC
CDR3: CASSSTGGKENEQFF

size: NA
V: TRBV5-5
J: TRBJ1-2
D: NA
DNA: TGTGCCAGCAGCCCCAGGGGTTGGAACTATGGCTACACCTTC
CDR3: CASSPRGWNYGYTF

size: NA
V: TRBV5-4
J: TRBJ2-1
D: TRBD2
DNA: TGTGCCAGCAGCTTGGGAGCGGGAGGCTACAATGAGCAGTTCTTC
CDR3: CASSLGAGGYNEQFF

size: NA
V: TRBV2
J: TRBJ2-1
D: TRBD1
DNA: TGTGCCAGTCGATGGACAGGGGGGTCCTACAATGAGCAGTTCTTC
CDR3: CASRWTGGSYNEQFF

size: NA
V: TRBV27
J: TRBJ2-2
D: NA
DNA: TGTGCCAGCAGTTTACAGGGGAGCACCGGGGAGCTGTTTTTT
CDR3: CASSLQGSTGELFF

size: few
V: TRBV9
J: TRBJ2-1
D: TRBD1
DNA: TGTGCCAGCAGCGTAGCTGGACAGGGGGAGAATGAGCAGTTCTTC
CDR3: CASSVAGQGENEQFF

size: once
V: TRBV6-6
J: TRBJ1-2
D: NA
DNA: TGTGCCAGCAGCCTAGGCGGGGCTGGTGGCTACACCTTC
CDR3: CASSLGGAGGYTF

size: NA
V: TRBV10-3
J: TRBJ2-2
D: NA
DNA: TGTGCCATCAGTGACCCGGCCGGGACAAACGGCGGGGAGCTGTTTTTT
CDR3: CAISDPAGTNGGELFF

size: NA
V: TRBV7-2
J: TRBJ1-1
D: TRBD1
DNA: TGTGCCAGCAGCCCGGGACAGTGGAACACTGAAGCTTTCTTT
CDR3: CASSPGQWNTEAFF

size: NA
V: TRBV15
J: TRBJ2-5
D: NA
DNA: TGTGCCACCAGCCGTGAAGGGGGGGCGCAAGAGACCCAGTACTTC
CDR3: CATSREGGAQETQYF